These T cell receptor beta chains were read from a single sample in a study of T cell changes during pregnancy in multiple sclerosis. TCRdb's table, derived via immunoSEQ multiplex PCR, lists solely in-frame clones and lacks some. The sample lists about 64,000 clones, around 91% occurring once. The specimen was peripheral blood, collected in the second trimester of pregnancy. The receptor set was obtained from a female donor in good health, enrolled as a control in a pregnancy study. Each CDR3 is given with its conserved first and last residue. The D gene is left open where the match is weak. Some rows mark clone size as missing; the rest say once, few, many or name a class of expanded clone.

>-|TRBV19|TRBJ1-5|-
TGTGCCAGTTTAACAGAATATGGGCCCCAGCATTTT
CASLTEYGPQHF
>TRBD2|TRBV5-1|TRBJ2-7|-
TGCGCCAGCAGCTTGGAGGCTAGCGGGAGCTACGAGCAGTACTTC
CASSLEASGSYEQYF
>TRBD1|TRBV2|TRBJ2-7|-
TGTGCCAGCACCCTCGGACAGGCGAGCTCCTACGAGCAGTACTTC
CASTLGQASSYEQYF
>TRBD1|TRBV5-4|TRBJ1-1|-
TGTGCCAGCAGGAGACAGGGGGCTGGCACTGAAGCTTTCTTT
CASRRQGAGTEAFF
>TRBD1|TRBV18|TRBJ1-1|-
TGTGCCAGCTCACCATGGGACAGAGCTCTGCGCACTGAAGCTTTCTTT
CASSPWDRALRTEAFF
>TRBD2|TRBV7-2|TRBJ2-7|-
TGTGCCAGCAGCTCCCAAGCGGGAGGTCTTAGGGAGCAGTACTTC
CASSSQAGGLREQYF
>TRBD1|TRBV6-5|TRBJ1-1|few
TGTGCCAGCAGTCCAGGGGGCCTGAACACTGAAGCTTTCTTT
CASSPGGLNTEAFF
>TRBD2|TRBV9|TRBJ2-2|-
TGTGCCAGCAGCACACATCTAGCGGGAGCAGACGGGGAGCTGTTTTTT
CASSTHLAGADGELFF
>-|TRBV5-4|TRBJ2-3|-
TGTGCCAGCAGCGTCGGGGGGCCACCCACAGATACGCAGTATTTT
CASSVGGPPTDTQYF
>-|TRBV6-1|TRBJ1-1|-
TGTGCCAGCAGTGGCCACATGAACACTGAAGCTTTCTTT
CASSGHMNTEAFF
>TRBD2|TRBV6-1|TRBJ2-3|-
TGTGCCAGCAGCGTACGAGCGGGAGCGGCTGATACGCAGTATTTT
CASSVRAGAADTQYF
>-|TRBV29-1|TRBJ1-1|-
TGCAGCGTTGAAGACCTCGGGGCTGAAGCTTTCTTT
CSVEDLGAEAFF
>-|TRBV29-1|TRBJ2-7|once
TGCAGCGTTGAAGAGGGGGGCTACGAGCAGTACTTC
CSVEEGGYEQYF
>-|TRBV4-1|TRBJ2-7|-
TGCGCCAGCAGCCAATGGGGCCATACAGCCTCCTACGAGCAGTACTTC
CASSQWGHTASYEQYF
>TRBD1|TRBV6-5|TRBJ2-5|-
TGTGCCAGCAGGGACAGGGGGCCCCGGGAGACCCAGTACTTC
CASRDRGPRETQYF
>-|TRBV30|TRBJ2-2|-
TGTGCCTGGAAACGGGACTTTACGAACACCGGGGAGCTGTTTTTT
CAWKRDFTNTGELFF
>TRBD1|TRBV2|TRBJ2-5|-
TGTGCCAGCGGGACAGGGCGCCAAGAGACCCAGTACTTC
CASGTGRQETQYF
>-|TRBV6-6|TRBJ2-7|-
TGTGCCAGCAGTTACTCGGAGGGCATGAACGAGCAGTACTTC
CASSYSEGMNEQYF
>-|TRBV7-3|TRBJ1-5|-
TGTGCCAGCAGCTTATCAGGGGCAGACAATCAGCCCCAGCATTTT
CASSLSGADNQPQHF
>-|TRBV7-9|TRBJ2-5|-
TGTGCCAGCAGACGAAGCACTCTAGAGACCCAGTACTTC
CASRRSTLETQYF
>-|TRBV5-1|TRBJ1-4|once
TGCGCCAGCAGCTTGGGCAACTCGGAGGGCGAAAAACTGTTTTTT
CASSLGNSEGEKLFF
>TRBD2|TRBV28|TRBJ2-7|-
TGTGCCAGCAGTTTGGAGCGGGATCCCACGAGGAAGTACTTC
CASSLERDPTRKYF
>-|TRBV18|TRBJ1-3|-
TGTGCCAGCTCACCCCTCAACCCAGCGCGGGGCAAATTCTCTGGAAACACCATATATTTT
CASSPLNPARGKFSGNTIYF
>-|TRBV27|TRBJ2-7|-
TGTGCCAGCAGTTTAATCCTAGACCTCGGGAAGCAGTACTTC
CASSLILDLGKQYF
>TRBD2|TRBV4-2|TRBJ2-7|-
TGTGCCAGCAGCCAAGATGGTCGCGGGAGTGTAAACGAGCAGTACTTC
CASSQDGRGSVNEQYF
>-|TRBV14|TRBJ1-2|-
TGTGCCAGCAGCCAGGACAGCCTGAATAGGTATGGCTACACCTTC
CASSQDSLNRYGYTF
>TRBD2|TRBV6-4|TRBJ2-3|-
TGTGCCAGCAGTGACTCGAGCGGGGAGGGTCGTACGCAGTATTTT
CASSDSSGEGRTQYF
>-|TRBV28|TRBJ1-1|-
TGTGCCAGCAGTACAAATGGGGGGTCGGACACTGAAGCTTTCTTT
CASSTNGGSDTEAFF
>TRBD1|TRBV30|TRBJ1-2|-
TGTGCCTGGAGTGTACTCGGTCAGGGGGCGGCCTATGGCTACACCTTC
CAWSVLGQGAAYGYTF
>-|TRBV9|TRBJ1-2|-
TGTGCCAGCAGCCCCCGCCTTCGACAGCTTGACTATGGCTACACCTTC
CASSPRLRQLDYGYTF
>TRBD2|TRBV27|TRBJ2-7|-
TGTGCCAGCAGTTTTGGCGGGAGCTACGAGCAGTACTTC
CASSFGGSYEQYF
>-|TRBV5-4|TRBJ2-3|-
TGTGCCAGCAGCTTCTCTACCTTCACAGATACGCAGTATTTT
CASSFSTFTDTQYF
>-|TRBV27|TRBJ1-4|-
TGTGCCAGCAGTCGCATCCGTGTTGCAGGGGATGAAAAACTGTTTTTT
CASSRIRVAGDEKLFF
>TRBD1|TRBV28|TRBJ1-1|-
TGTGCCAGCAGTACACGGGACAGAAACACTGAAGCTTTCTTT
CASSTRDRNTEAFF
>-|TRBV5-1|TRBJ2-3|once
TGCGCCAGCAGTCCCGTCGGGGGTAGCACAGATACGCAGTATTTT
CASSPVGGSTDTQYF
>TRBD1|TRBV6-5|TRBJ2-1|once
TGTGCCAGCAGTTCCCTAGGGCATGCAGGGGGCAATGAGCAGTTCTTC
CASSSLGHAGGNEQFF
>-|TRBV5-6|TRBJ1-1|-
TGTGCCAGCAGAAAGGAGGAGAACACTGAAGCTTTCTTT
CASRKEENTEAFF
>TRBD1|TRBV28|TRBJ1-1|-
TGTGCCAGCAGCGAGGGACAGGTCATCATGAACACTGAAGCTTTCTTT
CASSEGQVIMNTEAFF
>TRBD1|TRBV6-6|TRBJ1-1|-
TGTGCCAGCAGCCCGGGACAGGGATTGGGGAACACTGAAGCTTTCTTT
CASSPGQGLGNTEAFF
>TRBD2|TRBV9|TRBJ2-1|-
TGTGCCAGCAGCGGTACTAGCGGGGGGGCAAATGAGCAGTTCTTC
CASSGTSGGANEQFF
>TRBD1|TRBV29-1|TRBJ2-7|-
TGCAGCGTTGAAGAGGGACAGGCGAGTGGAGAGCAGTACTTC
CSVEEGQASGEQYF